This entry describes one T cell receptor (beta chain). The antigen remains unidentified. The entry originates in a study of T cells in Graves' hyperthyroidism and ophthalmopathy. Study as a whole: Upon initial diagnosis and before any treatment, peripheral blood was collected. Broader study findings: In the analysis, a 13 V-J model separated ophthalmopathy from stable hyperthyroidism. The model made its ophthalmopathy prediction, and onset followed a median 6.5 months later.

Amplification yielded TCR beta CDR3 regions, with RNA transcripts as the source. HTBI primers were employed in a first-round RT-PCR of the TCR CDR3. One entry per CDR3 protein, called by TCRdb with MiXCR from the multiplex PCR reads. The sample has around 600,000 distinct CDR3 sequences, 15% to 19% seen once. The study excluded patients with uncontrolled infection, other autoimmune disease, pregnancy or lactation. Deletions cut 4 bases from V and 6 bases from J, with 12 bases between. Germline CDR1 is KGHSH and CDR2 is LQKENI. This CDR3 comprises 14 residues. The chain combines TRBV18 with TRBJ1-4, with TRBD1 as a possible D gene (6 bases). The receptor was derived from a woman between 25 and 40 years old with Graves' hyperthyroidism. The sample taken for sequencing was blood. Here the CDR3 reads CASSRGPGDEKLFF. CDR3 bases: TGTGCCAGCTCACGGGGGCCCGGAGATGAAAAACTGTTTTTT.